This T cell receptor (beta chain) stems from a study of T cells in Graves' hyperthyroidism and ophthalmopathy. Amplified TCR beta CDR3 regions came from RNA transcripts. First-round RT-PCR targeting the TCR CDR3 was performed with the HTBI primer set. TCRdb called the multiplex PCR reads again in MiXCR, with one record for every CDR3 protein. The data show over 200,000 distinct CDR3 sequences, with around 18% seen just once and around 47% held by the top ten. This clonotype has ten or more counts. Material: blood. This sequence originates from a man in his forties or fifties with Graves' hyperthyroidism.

CDR3 protein: CSANDGGANEQFF. The CDR3 bases are TGCAGTGCTAACGACGGGGGGGCCAATGAGCAGTTCTTC. The rearrangement links TRBV20-1 to TRBJ2-1; 8 bases line up with TRBD2. Unmatched junction bases numbered 5, after V lost 4 bases and J lost 6 bases. Germline lookup yields CDR1 DFQATT and CDR2 SNEGSKA (reference sequence). The CDR3 length is 13 residues.